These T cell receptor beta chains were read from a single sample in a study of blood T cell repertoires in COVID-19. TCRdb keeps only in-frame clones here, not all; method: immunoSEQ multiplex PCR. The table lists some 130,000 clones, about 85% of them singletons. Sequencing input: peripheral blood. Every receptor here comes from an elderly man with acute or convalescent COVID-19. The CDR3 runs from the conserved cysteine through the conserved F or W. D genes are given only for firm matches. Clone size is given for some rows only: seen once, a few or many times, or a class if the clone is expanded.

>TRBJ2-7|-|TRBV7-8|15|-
CASSLIVAGSYEQYF
TGTGCCAGCAGCCTAATCGTAGCAGGGTCCTACGAGCAGTACTTC
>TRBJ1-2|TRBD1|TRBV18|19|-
CASSPLDRGPRRGNYGYTF
TGTGCCAGCTCACCCCTCGACAGGGGCCCACGGCGGGGGAACTATGGCTACACCTTC
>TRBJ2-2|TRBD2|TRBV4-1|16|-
CASSQDSPGGIGELFF
TGCGCCAGCAGCCAAGATTCCCCCGGGGGGATCGGGGAGCTGTTTTTT
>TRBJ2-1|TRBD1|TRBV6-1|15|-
CASSEPRTTGVKQFF
TGTGCCAGCAGTGAACCCCGAACCACAGGGGTTAAGCAGTTCTTC
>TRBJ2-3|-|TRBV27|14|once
CASSGQGSTDTQYF
TGTGCCAGCAGTGGTCAGGGGAGCACAGATACGCAGTATTTT
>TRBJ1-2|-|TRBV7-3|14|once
CASSLNGGPYGYTF
TGTGCCAGCAGCTTAAACGGGGGGCCCTATGGCTACACCTTC
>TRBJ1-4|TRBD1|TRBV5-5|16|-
CASSPVRTGGNEKLFF
TGTGCCAGCAGCCCTGTTCGGACAGGGGGGAATGAAAAACTGTTTTTT
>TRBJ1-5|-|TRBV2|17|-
CASSEARRNQVSQPQHF
TGTGCCAGCAGTGAAGCTCGCCGGAACCAGGTCAGTCAGCCCCAGCATTTT
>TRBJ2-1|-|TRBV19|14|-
CASSIVTSYNEQFF
TGTGCCAGTAGTATAGTGACTAGCTACAATGAGCAGTTCTTC
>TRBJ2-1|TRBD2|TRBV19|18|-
CASSSPPGTSADYNEQFF
TGTGCCAGTAGTTCCCCTCCCGGGACTAGCGCAGACTACAATGAGCAGTTCTTC
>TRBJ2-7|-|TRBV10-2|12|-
CASSEPGYEQYF
TGCGCCAGCAGTGAGCCAGGCTACGAGCAGTACTTC
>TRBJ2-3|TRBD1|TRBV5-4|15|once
CASSLRGRGSDTQYF
TGTGCCAGCAGCTTGAGGGGGCGCGGGTCAGATACGCAGTATTTT
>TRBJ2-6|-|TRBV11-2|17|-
CASSLAGVGSGANVLTF
TGTGCCAGCAGCTTAGCAGGGGTAGGCTCTGGGGCCAACGTCCTGACTTTC
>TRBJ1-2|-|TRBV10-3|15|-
CAITGQLLANYGYTF
TGTGCCATCACTGGACAGTTATTAGCTAACTATGGCTACACCTTC
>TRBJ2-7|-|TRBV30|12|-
CAWRLSSYEQYF
TGTGCCTGGAGACTGAGCTCCTACGAGCAGTACTTC
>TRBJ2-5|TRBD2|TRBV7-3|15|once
CASSLLAGAPETQYF
TGTGCCAGCAGCTTACTAGCGGGAGCCCCAGAGACCCAGTACTTC
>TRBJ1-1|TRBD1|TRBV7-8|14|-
CASSAGQMNTEAFF
TGTGCCAGCAGCGCGGGACAGATGAACACTGAAGCTTTCTTT
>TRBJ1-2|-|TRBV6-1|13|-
CASSERGGYGYTF
TGTGCCAGCAGTGAGAGGGGGGGCTATGGCTACACCTTC
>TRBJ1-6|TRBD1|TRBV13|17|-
CASSLGLTGGDDSPLHF
TGTGCCAGCAGCTTAGGCCTGACAGGGGGGGACGATTCACCCCTCCACTTT
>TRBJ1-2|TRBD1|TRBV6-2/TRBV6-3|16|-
CASSYGQGATYRGYTF
TGTGCCAGCAGTTACGGGCAGGGGGCCACCTATCGGGGCTACACCTTC
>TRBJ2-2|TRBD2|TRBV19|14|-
CASSRTSVAGELFF
TGTGCCAGTAGTAGGACTAGCGTCGCCGGGGAGCTGTTTTTT
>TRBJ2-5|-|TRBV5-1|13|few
CASSVSVQETQYF
TGCGCCAGCAGCGTTAGCGTCCAAGAGACCCAGTACTTC
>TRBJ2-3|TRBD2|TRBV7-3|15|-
CASSRQRGDTDTQYF
TGTGCCAGCAGCCGGCAGCGGGGGGACACAGATACGCAGTATTTT
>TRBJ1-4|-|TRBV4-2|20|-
CASSQEGFSGSVWVSEKLFF
TGTGCCAGCAGCCAGGAGGGTTTTTCTGGGTCCGTCTGGGTTTCTGAAAAACTGTTTTTT
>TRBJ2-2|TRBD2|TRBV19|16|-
CASRNPGRGTTGELFF
TGTGCCAGTAGAAACCCCGGGAGGGGTACCACCGGGGAGCTGTTTTTT
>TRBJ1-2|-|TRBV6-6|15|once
CAMRGSLYDNYGYTF
TGTGCCATGCGGGGCAGCCTCTACGATAACTATGGCTACACCTTC
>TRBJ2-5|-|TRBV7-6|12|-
CASSWTQETQYF
TGTGCCAGCAGCTGGACACAAGAGACCCAGTACTTC
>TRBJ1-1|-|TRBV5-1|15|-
CASSPGHQPNTEAFF
TGCGCCAGCAGCCCGGGACACCAGCCGAACACTGAAGCTTTCTTT
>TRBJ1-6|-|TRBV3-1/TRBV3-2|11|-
CASSQGLPLHF
TGTGCCAGCAGCCAGGGGCTACCCCTCCACTTT
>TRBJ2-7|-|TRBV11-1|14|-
CASSLGLNSYEQYF
TGTGCCAGCAGCTTAGGACTTAACTCCTACGAGCAGTACTTC
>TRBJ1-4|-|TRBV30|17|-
CAWSVLRTDSYNEKLFF
TGTGCCTGGAGTGTACTGCGGACGGACAGCTATAATGAAAAACTGTTTTTT
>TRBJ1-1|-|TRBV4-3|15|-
CASSQDGAGRTEAFF
TGCGCCAGCAGCCAAGATGGGGCAGGGAGGACTGAAGCTTTCTTT
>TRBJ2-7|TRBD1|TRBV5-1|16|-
CASSINGQAPSYEQYF
TGCGCCAGCAGTATCAACGGACAGGCCCCCTCCTACGAGCAGTACTTC
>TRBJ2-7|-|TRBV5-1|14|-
CASSLGQGFYEQYF
TGCGCCAGCAGCTTAGGGCAGGGCTTCTACGAGCAGTACTTC
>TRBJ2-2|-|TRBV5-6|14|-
CASSLGQNTGELFF
TGTGCCAGCAGCTTGGGACAGAACACCGGGGAGCTGTTTTTT
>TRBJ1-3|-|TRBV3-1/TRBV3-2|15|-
CASSEVAARGNTIYF
TGTGCCAGCAGCGAAGTCGCGGCTCGTGGAAACACCATATATTTT
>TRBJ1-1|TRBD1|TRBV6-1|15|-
CASSERGPRGNEAFF
TGTGCCAGCAGTGAAAGGGGCCCCAGGGGGAATGAAGCTTTCTTT
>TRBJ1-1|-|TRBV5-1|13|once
CASSYDRNTEAFF
TGCGCCAGCAGCTATGACAGGAACACTGAAGCTTTCTTT
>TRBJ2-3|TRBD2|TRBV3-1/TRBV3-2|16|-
CASSKIGGGSTDTQYF
TGTGCCAGCAGCAAAATCGGCGGGGGGAGCACAGATACGCAGTATTTT
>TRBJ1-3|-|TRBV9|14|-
CASSVEGVGNTIYF
TGTGCCAGCAGCGTAGAAGGGGTTGGAAACACCATATATTTT
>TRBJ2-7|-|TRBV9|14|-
CASSVAPINGEQYF
TGTGCCAGCAGCGTAGCTCCTATAAACGGTGAGCAGTACTTC
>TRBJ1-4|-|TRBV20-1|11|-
CSAEQGEKLFF
TGCAGTGCCGAACAGGGTGAAAAACTGTTTTTT